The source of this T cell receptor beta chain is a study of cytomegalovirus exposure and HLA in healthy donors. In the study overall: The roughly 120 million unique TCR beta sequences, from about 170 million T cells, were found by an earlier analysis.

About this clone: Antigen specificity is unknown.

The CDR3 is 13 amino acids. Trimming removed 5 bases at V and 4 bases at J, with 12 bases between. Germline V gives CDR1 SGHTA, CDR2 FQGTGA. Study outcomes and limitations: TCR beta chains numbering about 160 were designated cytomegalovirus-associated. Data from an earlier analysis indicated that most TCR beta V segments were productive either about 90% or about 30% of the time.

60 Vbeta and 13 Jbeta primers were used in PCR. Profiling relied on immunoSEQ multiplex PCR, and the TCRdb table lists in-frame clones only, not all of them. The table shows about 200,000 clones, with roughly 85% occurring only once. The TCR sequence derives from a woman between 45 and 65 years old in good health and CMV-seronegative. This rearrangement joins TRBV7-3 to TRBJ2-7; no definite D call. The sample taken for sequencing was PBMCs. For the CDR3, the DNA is TGTGCCAGCAGCGCGAATATCGGTTACGAGCAGTACTTC. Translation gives CASSANIGYEQYF.